Below, 2 T cell receptor beta chains from the same sample are listed, as sequenced in a study of blood T cell repertoires in COVID-19. Produced via immunoSEQ multiplex PCR; TCRdb's table is partial and in-frame only. This sample has 380,000 or so clones, with roughly 86% found just once. Material for sequencing was peripheral blood. The receptors here all came from a human donor with acute or convalescent COVID-19. The donor label of this sample is uncertain.

Turning to this clone: The sample carries other DNA sequences with the same CDR3. V gene TRBV6-5 combines with J gene TRBJ2-7; a possible D gene is TRBD1 (6 bases). Germline V gene sequence: CDR1 MNHEY, CDR2 SVGAGI. The V gene lost 2 bases and the J gene lost 4 bases, with 9 bases spanning the gap. This CDR3 spans 13 amino acids. The CDR3 loop reads CASSYRRGYEQYF. DNA of the CDR3: TGTGCCAGCAGTTACCGCAGGGGATACGAGCAGTACTTC.

The genes are TRBV5-6 and TRBJ1-2; the D gene is possibly TRBD1 (6 bases). There are 16 residues in the CDR3. V was shortened by 3 bases and J by 5 bases, with 20 bases between the two germline ends. The germline V gene encodes CDR1 SGHDT and CDR2 YYEEEE. This chain's CDR3 is CASSSTGWGRGYGYTF. The CDR3 coding sequence is TGTGCCAGCAGCTCCACGGGGTGGGGGCGAGGGTATGGCTACACCTTC.